The TCR beta chain under discussion was sequenced for a study of metastatic and nonmetastatic thyroid tumors. From the PCR reads, TCRdb re-called clones with MiXCR. Among around 8,400 clones listed, 44% were seen once. No treatment of any kind had been given to any patient before thyroid surgery. Source material: tumor tissue. The clonotype comes from a male donor with papillary thyroid cancer or a benign thyroid nodule (not recorded which). Some clones in this sample may be carry-over from other donors' samples.

The CDR3, as DNA: TGTGCCAGCAGCTTAGAGGGTAGCGGGAACGGGGCCACAGATACGCAGTATTTT. Protein product: CASSLEGSGNGATDTQYF. The V call is TRBV11-1, the J call TRBJ2-3; TRBD2 agrees at 8 bases. With V trimmed by 1 base and J by 2 bases, 11 bases remained unmatched. Germline values: CDR1 SGHAT, CDR2 FQDESV (reference sequence). The CDR3 is made up of 18 amino acids.